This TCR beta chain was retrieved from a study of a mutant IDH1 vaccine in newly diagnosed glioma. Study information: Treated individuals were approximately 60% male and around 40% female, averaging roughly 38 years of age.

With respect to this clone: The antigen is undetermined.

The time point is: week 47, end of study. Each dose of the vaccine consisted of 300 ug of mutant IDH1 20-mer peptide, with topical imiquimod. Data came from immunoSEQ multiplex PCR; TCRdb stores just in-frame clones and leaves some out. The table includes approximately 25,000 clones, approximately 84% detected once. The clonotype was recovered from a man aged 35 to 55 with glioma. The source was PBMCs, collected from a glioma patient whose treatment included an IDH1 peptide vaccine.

The CDR3 spells CASSPGLGRAFYEQYF. CDR3 DNA: TGTGCCAGCAGCCCCGGCCTTGGGCGAGCCTTCTACGAGCAGTACTTC. The V and J genes are TRBV9 and TRBJ2-7, with D uncertain. The V end was cut by 4 bases, the J end by 3 bases, with 20 bases between. Germline loops: CDR1 SGDLS, CDR2 YYNGEE. The CDR3 is made up of 16 amino acids.